The TCR beta chain described here comes from a study of cytomegalovirus exposure and HLA in healthy donors. Study-level information: Around 76% of several hundred genotyped donors fell in the Caucasian-associated ancestry cluster. Overall study results and limits: There were over 150 TCR beta chains listed as cytomegalovirus-associated. Presence/absence analyses supposed approximately even sequencing depth among donors.

Concerning this clone itself: What it binds is not known.

The CDR3 is 13 residues long. Germline assignment: CDR1 MNHEY and CDR2 SVGAGI. V was trimmed by 5 bases and J by 0 bases, leaving 7 bases between them. Primers: 60 Vbeta forward and 13 Jbeta reverse. Some clones are missing from TCRdb's copy, which holds only in-frame ones; the method was immunoSEQ multiplex PCR. The sample consists of fewer than 200,000 clones, about 81% of them appearing once. The source is a woman younger than 30 in good health and CMV-seronegative. The sample consisted of PBMCs. V usage is TRBV6-5 and J usage is TRBJ1-2, with D hard to call. CDR3 protein: CASSPRANYGYTF. The CDR3 DNA reads as TGTGCCAGCAGTCCCCGTGCTAACTATGGCTACACCTTC.